This is a list of T cell receptor beta chains from one sample in a study of cytomegalovirus exposure and HLA in healthy donors. Only in-frame clones appear in the TCRdb table, and some are missing; sequencing was by immunoSEQ multiplex PCR. This sample has about 180,000 clones, with more than 75% found just once. Sequencing was performed on PBMCs. The receptors were gathered from a woman under 40 in good health and CMV-seronegative. CDR3s include the opening cysteine and the closing phenylalanine or tryptophan. Fields, in order: D gene, clone size, V gene, J gene, CDR3 protein, CDR3 DNA. A D gene is named only where the DNA matches it firmly. Clone size is stated in some rows and not others, as once, few, many or a class when expanded.

d_call: NA
clone_size: NA
v_call: TRBV7-2
j_call: TRBJ2-7
cdr3_aa: CASSSYEGGDEQYF
cdr3_nt: TGTGCCAGCAGCTCCTACGAGGGCGGGGACGAGCAGTACTTC

d_call: NA
clone_size: few
v_call: TRBV7-9
j_call: TRBJ1-6
cdr3_aa: CASSLSAGRASPLHF
cdr3_nt: TGTGCCAGCAGCTTATCGGCAGGTAGAGCCTCACCCCTCCACTTT

d_call: TRBD1
clone_size: NA
v_call: TRBV6-1
j_call: TRBJ1-1
cdr3_aa: CASSPGGGSTEAFF
cdr3_nt: TGTGCCAGCAGTCCAGGGGGCGGGAGCACTGAAGCTTTCTTT

d_call: NA
clone_size: NA
v_call: TRBV5-4
j_call: TRBJ1-1
cdr3_aa: CASSDRDTNTEAFF
cdr3_nt: TGTGCCAGCAGTGACCGGGACACGAACACTGAAGCTTTCTTT

d_call: NA
clone_size: NA
v_call: TRBV11-2
j_call: TRBJ2-2
cdr3_aa: CASSLVSPGELFF
cdr3_nt: TGTGCCAGCAGCTTAGTTTCTCCCGGGGAGCTGTTTTTT

d_call: TRBD1
clone_size: NA
v_call: TRBV6-1
j_call: TRBJ1-5
cdr3_aa: CASSEARDSRGQPQHF
cdr3_nt: TGTGCCAGCAGTGAAGCGAGGGACAGCCGAGGGCAGCCCCAGCATTTT

d_call: NA
clone_size: NA
v_call: TRBV27
j_call: TRBJ2-1
cdr3_aa: CASSLIGGPPSNEQFF
cdr3_nt: TGTGCCAGCAGTTTAATCGGGGGGCCTCCGAGCAATGAGCAGTTCTTC

d_call: NA
clone_size: NA
v_call: TRBV11-2
j_call: TRBJ2-1
cdr3_aa: CASSLRWGQGKDEQFF
cdr3_nt: TGTGCCAGCAGCTTACGGTGGGGCCAGGGTAAGGATGAGCAGTTCTTC

d_call: NA
clone_size: NA
v_call: TRBV19
j_call: TRBJ1-1
cdr3_aa: CASSIPGTVGKGTEAFF
cdr3_nt: TGTGCCAGTAGTATTCCCGGAACAGTGGGTAAAGGCACTGAAGCTTTCTTT

d_call: TRBD1
clone_size: NA
v_call: TRBV5-1
j_call: TRBJ1-4
cdr3_aa: CASSRDRGREKLFF
cdr3_nt: TGCGCCAGCAGCCGGGACAGGGGACGTGAAAAACTGTTTTTT

d_call: TRBD2
clone_size: NA
v_call: TRBV5-3
j_call: TRBJ2-7
cdr3_aa: CARSLVAGVTYEQYF
cdr3_nt: TGTGCCAGAAGCTTGGTAGCGGGGGTGACCTACGAGCAGTACTTC

d_call: TRBD1
clone_size: NA
v_call: TRBV6-1
j_call: TRBJ2-7
cdr3_aa: CATRDSVSYEQYF
cdr3_nt: TGTGCCACCCGGGACAGTGTCTCCTACGAGCAGTACTTC

d_call: TRBD2
clone_size: once
v_call: TRBV30
j_call: TRBJ2-1
cdr3_aa: CAWSGGTTNEQFF
cdr3_nt: TGTGCCTGGAGTGGAGGGACTACGAATGAGCAGTTCTTC

d_call: NA
clone_size: NA
v_call: TRBV7-2
j_call: TRBJ2-3
cdr3_aa: CASSLFQNTDTQYF
cdr3_nt: TGTGCCAGCAGCTTGTTCCAAAACACAGATACGCAGTATTTT

d_call: NA
clone_size: NA
v_call: TRBV12-5
j_call: TRBJ2-7
cdr3_aa: CASALDRTPSYEQYF
cdr3_nt: TGTGCTAGTGCCCTAGACAGAACCCCTTCCTACGAGCAGTACTTC

d_call: TRBD1
clone_size: NA
v_call: TRBV27
j_call: TRBJ2-7
cdr3_aa: CASSLSGTGNEQYF
cdr3_nt: TGTGCCAGCAGTTTATCGGGGACAGGGAACGAGCAGTACTTC

d_call: TRBD1
clone_size: NA
v_call: TRBV19
j_call: TRBJ1-5
cdr3_aa: CASRTGASSDQPQHF
cdr3_nt: TGTGCCAGTAGGACAGGGGCATCATCGGATCAGCCCCAGCATTTT

d_call: NA
clone_size: NA
v_call: TRBV2
j_call: TRBJ2-7
cdr3_aa: CASRTVLYEQYF
cdr3_nt: TGTGCCAGCAGGACAGTCCTCTACGAGCAGTACTTC

d_call: NA
clone_size: NA
v_call: TRBV4-3
j_call: TRBJ1-1
cdr3_aa: CASSQDRINTEAFF
cdr3_nt: TGCGCCAGCAGCCAAGACAGGATAAACACTGAAGCTTTCTTT

d_call: NA
clone_size: NA
v_call: TRBV6-5
j_call: TRBJ1-2
cdr3_aa: CASSAGQSIYGYTF
cdr3_nt: TGTGCCAGCAGTGCCGGACAGTCGATCTATGGCTACACCTTC

d_call: NA
clone_size: NA
v_call: TRBV5-1
j_call: TRBJ1-6
cdr3_aa: CASSLGQGSPLHF
cdr3_nt: TGCGCCAGCAGCTTGGGGCAGGGTTCACCCCTCCACTTT

d_call: NA
clone_size: NA
v_call: TRBV4-1
j_call: TRBJ2-7
cdr3_aa: CASSQENGRKAYEQYF
cdr3_nt: TGCGCCAGCAGCCAAGAAAATGGGAGAAAGGCCTACGAGCAGTACTTC

d_call: NA
clone_size: NA
v_call: TRBV27
j_call: TRBJ1-1
cdr3_aa: CASSLLGPANTEAFF
cdr3_nt: TGTGCCAGCAGTTTATTGGGGCCCGCAAACACTGAAGCTTTCTTT

d_call: NA
clone_size: NA
v_call: TRBV18
j_call: TRBJ2-7
cdr3_aa: CASSPPRTVSYEQYF
cdr3_nt: TGTGCCAGCTCACCACCCAGGACAGTCTCCTACGAGCAGTACTTC

d_call: TRBD2
clone_size: NA
v_call: TRBV30
j_call: TRBJ2-3
cdr3_aa: CAWSQRGASTDTQYF
cdr3_nt: TGTGCCTGGAGCCAGCGGGGGGCGAGCACAGATACGCAGTATTTT

d_call: TRBD2
clone_size: NA
v_call: TRBV30
j_call: TRBJ2-5
cdr3_aa: CAWGGGLAGRETQYF
cdr3_nt: TGTGCCTGGGGAGGCGGACTAGCGGGGCGGGAGACCCAGTACTTC

d_call: NA
clone_size: NA
v_call: TRBV19
j_call: TRBJ1-2
cdr3_aa: CASKKGLGISYGYTF
cdr3_nt: TGTGCCAGTAAAAAGGGGTTGGGGATATCCTATGGCTACACCTTC

d_call: NA
clone_size: NA
v_call: TRBV6-5
j_call: TRBJ2-1
cdr3_aa: CASSYFGSSYNEQFF
cdr3_nt: TGTGCCAGCAGTTACTTCGGTAGCTCCTACAATGAGCAGTTCTTC

d_call: NA
clone_size: NA
v_call: TRBV4-2
j_call: TRBJ2-1
cdr3_aa: CASSQGGYGNEQFF
cdr3_nt: TGTGCCAGCAGCCAAGGCGGCTACGGGAATGAGCAGTTCTTC

d_call: NA
clone_size: NA
v_call: TRBV29-1
j_call: TRBJ1-4
cdr3_aa: CSVDGDRTGVLFF
cdr3_nt: TGCAGCGTAGACGGCGACAGGACTGGAGTGCTGTTTTTT

d_call: NA
clone_size: NA
v_call: TRBV2
j_call: TRBJ2-1
cdr3_aa: CASSWTTYNEQFF
cdr3_nt: TGTGCCAGCAGTTGGACTACCTACAATGAGCAGTTCTTC

d_call: NA
clone_size: NA
v_call: TRBV4-1
j_call: TRBJ2-7
cdr3_aa: CASSLRSSKNYEQYF
cdr3_nt: TGCGCCAGCAGCCTTCGTAGTTCAAAAAACTACGAGCAGTACTTC

d_call: TRBD1
clone_size: NA
v_call: TRBV6-1
j_call: TRBJ2-5
cdr3_aa: CASKGQPQETQYF
cdr3_nt: TGTGCCAGCAAGGGACAGCCACAAGAGACCCAGTACTTC

d_call: TRBD1
clone_size: NA
v_call: TRBV18
j_call: TRBJ1-2
cdr3_aa: CASSQQGDGYTF
cdr3_nt: TGTGCCAGCTCGCAACAGGGGGACGGCTACACCTTC

d_call: TRBD2
clone_size: NA
v_call: TRBV5-1
j_call: TRBJ2-2
cdr3_aa: CASSLGAGAGELFF
cdr3_nt: TGCGCCAGCAGCTTGGGAGCGGGGGCCGGGGAGCTGTTTTTT

d_call: TRBD1
clone_size: NA
v_call: TRBV27
j_call: TRBJ1-2
cdr3_aa: CASSYLGGQGDYGYTF
cdr3_nt: TGTGCCAGCAGTTACCTCGGGGGACAGGGGGACTATGGCTACACCTTC

d_call: NA
clone_size: NA
v_call: TRBV7-8
j_call: TRBJ1-6
cdr3_aa: CASSSTGGGNGSPLHF
cdr3_nt: TGTGCCAGCAGCTCGACTGGGGGGGGCAATGGTTCACCCCTCCACTTT

d_call: NA
clone_size: NA
v_call: TRBV4-3
j_call: TRBJ1-6
cdr3_aa: CASSQVESSYNSPLHF
cdr3_nt: TGCGCCAGCAGCCAAGTCGAGAGCTCCTATAATTCACCCCTCCACTTT

d_call: NA
clone_size: NA
v_call: TRBV7-9
j_call: TRBJ2-7
cdr3_aa: CASSLTGEAEQYF
cdr3_nt: TGTGCCAGCAGCTTAACAGGGGAGGCCGAGCAGTACTTC

d_call: NA
clone_size: NA
v_call: TRBV9
j_call: TRBJ1-2
cdr3_aa: CASSVVQGPNYGYTF
cdr3_nt: TGTGCCAGCAGCGTAGTCCAGGGGCCAAACTATGGCTACACCTTC

d_call: NA
clone_size: NA
v_call: TRBV2
j_call: TRBJ2-7
cdr3_aa: CASKSTYEQYF
cdr3_nt: TGTGCCAGCAAGAGTACCTACGAGCAGTACTTC

d_call: NA
clone_size: NA
v_call: TRBV30
j_call: TRBJ2-4
cdr3_aa: CAWMTTKNIQYF
cdr3_nt: TGTGCCTGGATGACTACCAAAAACATTCAGTACTTC

d_call: NA
clone_size: NA
v_call: TRBV6-5
j_call: TRBJ1-6
cdr3_aa: CASSEVAECHF
cdr3_nt: TGTGCCAGCAGTGAAGTTGCGGAATGCCACTTT